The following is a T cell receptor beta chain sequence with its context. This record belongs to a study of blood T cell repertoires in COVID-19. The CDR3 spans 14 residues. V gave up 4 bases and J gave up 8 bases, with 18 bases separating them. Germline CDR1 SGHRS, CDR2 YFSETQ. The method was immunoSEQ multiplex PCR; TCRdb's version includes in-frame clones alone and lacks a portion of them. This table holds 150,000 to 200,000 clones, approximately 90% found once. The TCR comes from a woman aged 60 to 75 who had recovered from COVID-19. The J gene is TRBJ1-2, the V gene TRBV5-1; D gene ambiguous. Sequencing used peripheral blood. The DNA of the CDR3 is TGCGCCAGCAGCCCTACGGACCGTACGGGGGGCTACACCTTC. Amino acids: CASSPTDRTGGYTF.